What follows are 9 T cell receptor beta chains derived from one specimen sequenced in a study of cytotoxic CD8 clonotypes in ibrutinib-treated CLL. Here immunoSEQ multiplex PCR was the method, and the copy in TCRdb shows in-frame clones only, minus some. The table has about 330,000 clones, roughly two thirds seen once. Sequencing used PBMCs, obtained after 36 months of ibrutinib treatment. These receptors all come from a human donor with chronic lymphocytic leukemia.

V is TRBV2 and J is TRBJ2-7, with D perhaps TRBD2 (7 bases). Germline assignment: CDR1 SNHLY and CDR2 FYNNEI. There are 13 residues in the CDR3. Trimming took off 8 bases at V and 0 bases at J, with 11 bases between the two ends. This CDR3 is CASGGDTSYEQYF. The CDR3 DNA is TGTGCCAGCGGGGGGGACACCTCCTACGAGCAGTACTTC.

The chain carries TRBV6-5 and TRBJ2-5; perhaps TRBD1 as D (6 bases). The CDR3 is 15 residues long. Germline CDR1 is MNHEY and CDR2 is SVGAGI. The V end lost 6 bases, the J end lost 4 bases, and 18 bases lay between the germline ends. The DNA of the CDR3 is TGTGCCAGCAGGATAACGTGGGGACAAGGAGAGACCCAGTACTTC. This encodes CASRITWGQGETQYF.

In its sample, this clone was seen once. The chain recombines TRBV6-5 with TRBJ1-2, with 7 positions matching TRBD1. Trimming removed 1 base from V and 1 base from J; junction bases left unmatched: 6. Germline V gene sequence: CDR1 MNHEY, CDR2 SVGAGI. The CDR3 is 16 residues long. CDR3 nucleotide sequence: TGTGCCAGCAGTTACTTAGGGACAGCCTTTAACTATGGCTACACCTTC. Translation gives CASSYLGTAFNYGYTF.

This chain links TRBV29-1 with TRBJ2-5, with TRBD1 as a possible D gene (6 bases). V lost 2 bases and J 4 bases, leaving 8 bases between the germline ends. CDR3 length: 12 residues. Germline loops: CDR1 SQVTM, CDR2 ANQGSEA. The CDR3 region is CSVEQGLETQYF. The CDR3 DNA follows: TGCAGCGTTGAACAGGGGCTAGAGACCCAGTACTTC. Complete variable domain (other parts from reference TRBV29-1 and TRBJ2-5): SAVISQKPSRDICQRGTSLTIQCQVDSQVTMMFWYRQQPGQSLTLIATANQGSEATYESGFVIDKFPISRPNLTFSTLTVSNMSPEDSSIYLCSVEQGLETQYFGPGTRLLVL.

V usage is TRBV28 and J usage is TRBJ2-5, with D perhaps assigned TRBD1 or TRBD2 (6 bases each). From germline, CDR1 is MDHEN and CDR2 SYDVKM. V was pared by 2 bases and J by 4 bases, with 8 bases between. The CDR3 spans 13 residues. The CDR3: CASSLGGLETQYF. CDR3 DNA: TGTGCCAGCAGTTTAGGGGGGCTAGAGACCCAGTACTTC.

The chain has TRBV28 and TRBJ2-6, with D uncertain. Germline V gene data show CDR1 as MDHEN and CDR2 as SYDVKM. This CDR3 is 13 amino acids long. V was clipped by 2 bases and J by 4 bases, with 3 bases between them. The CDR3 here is CASSLAGANVLTF. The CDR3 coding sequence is TGTGCCAGCAGTTTAGCCGGGGCCAACGTCCTGACTTTC.

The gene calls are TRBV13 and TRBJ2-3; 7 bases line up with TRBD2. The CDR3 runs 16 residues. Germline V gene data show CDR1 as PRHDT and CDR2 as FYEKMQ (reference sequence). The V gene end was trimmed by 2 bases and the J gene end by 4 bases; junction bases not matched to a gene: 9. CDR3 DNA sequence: TGTGCCAGCAGCTTATCGAGCGGGGTCGAGGCAGATACGCAGTATTTT. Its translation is CASSLSSGVEADTQYF.

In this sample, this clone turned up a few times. CDR3 DNA: TGTGCCAGCAGCCGCACAGGGTGGGGCACTGAAGCTTTCTTT. Translated, it gives CASSRTGWGTEAFF. V gene TRBV14 combines with J gene TRBJ1-1, with a tentative D call TRBD1 (6 bases). The CDR3 sequence is 14 residues long. Trimming cost V 4 bases and J 4 bases, with 13 bases left between them. In germline, CDR1 is SGHDN, CDR2 FVKESK.

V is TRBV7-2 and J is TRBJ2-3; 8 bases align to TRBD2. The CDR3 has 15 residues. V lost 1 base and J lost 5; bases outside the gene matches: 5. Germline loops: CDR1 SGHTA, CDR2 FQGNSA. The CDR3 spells CASSLGVGRGDTQYF. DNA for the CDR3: TGTGCCAGCAGCTTAGGGGTCGGGAGGGGAGATACGCAGTATTTT.